The clone carrying this T cell receptor (beta chain) has ten or more counts. No antigen is known for it. These data come from a study of tumor and adjacent non-tumor tissue in lung cancer. Across the study: Aged about 30 to 76 years, patients included 10 men and several women with stage I to III disease. Study-level findings and limits: Significantly higher TCR diversity was found in tumor than normal lung.

RNA was extracted from bulk tissue without any cell sorting. V was trimmed by 2 bases and J by 5 bases, leaving 9 bases between them. The CDR3 loop spans 12 amino acids. Germline CDR1 is DFQATT and CDR2 is SNEGSKA (reference sequence). A modified ARM-PCR protocol with three rounds of nested PCR amplified TCRbeta. Each CDR3 protein gets one entry after TCRdb re-called the multiplex PCR reads with MiXCR. This table holds approximately 76,000 distinct CDR3 sequences, around 70% found once. The sample taken for sequencing was lung tumor tissue. The TCR comes from a woman in her 70s with non-small cell lung cancer. The chain joins TRBV20-1 to TRBJ2-5; possibly TRBD1 for D (5 bases). CDR3 DNA: TGCAGTGCTAGATCAGGGTCCGAGACCCAGTACTTC. Translated: CSARSGSETQYF.